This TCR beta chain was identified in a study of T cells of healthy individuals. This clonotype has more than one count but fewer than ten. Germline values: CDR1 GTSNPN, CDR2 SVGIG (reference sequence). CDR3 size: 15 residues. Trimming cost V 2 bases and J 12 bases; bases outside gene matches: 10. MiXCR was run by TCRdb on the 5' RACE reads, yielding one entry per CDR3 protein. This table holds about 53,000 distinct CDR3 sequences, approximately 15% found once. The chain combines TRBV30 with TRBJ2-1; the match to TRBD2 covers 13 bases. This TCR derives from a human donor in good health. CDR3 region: CAWSPTGLAGRLQFF. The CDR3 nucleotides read TGTGCCTGGAGTCCAACGGGACTAGCGGGAAGGTTGCAGTTCTTC. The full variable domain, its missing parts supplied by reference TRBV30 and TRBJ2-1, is SQTIHQWPATLVQPVGSPLSLECTVEGTSNPNLYWYRQAAGRGLQLLFYSVGIGQISSEVPQNLSASRPQDRQFILSSKKLLLSDSGFYLCAWSPTGLAGRLQFFGPGTRLTVL.